The sequence of this T cell receptor (beta chain) was determined in a study of blood T cell repertoires in COVID-19 (dated by TCRdb to between 2020 and 2021). Regarding the complete study: Collaborator samples came from the United States, Italy and Spain and covered acute and convalescent phases of COVID-19. Where available, HLA class I and class II types were taken from metadata supplied by the sample provider and were not determined by assay-based typing. The repertoires were released in a freely available public database meant as a resource for research on the immune response to SARS-CoV-2. Subjects who had been exposed to COVID-19, were actively infected with it, or had recovered from it provided the deeply sampled blood TCRbeta repertoires that made up the dataset. The samples were drawn from two sources: the first 160 participants of the ongoing ImmuneRACE study, and some 1,300 subjects contributed by 6 global collaborators. A de-identified subject ID, COVID-19 status, age in years and sex were almost always included in the sample metadata. The prospective study material was composed of cDNA or gDNA derived from T cells, B-cell-depleted T cells, or PBMCs.

One collaborating source in Seattle enrolled patients while the patients were actively infected and followed the patients over time throughout the course of disease. Collaborating institutions collected whole blood in K2EDTA tubes following their own protocols. For TCRbeta analysis, collaborator samples were shipped as frozen whole blood, as isolated PBMCs, or as DNA extracted from either sample type. V and J are truncated by 0 bases and 1 base respectively, leaving an intervening sequence of 13 bases. From its cysteine to its phenylalanine, the CDR3 spans 17 amino acids. Solely the CDR3 DNA is kept, with 51 bases framed from the first base. From a lookup of the germline V gene, CDR1 and CDR2 are MDHEN and SYDVKM. Turning to this clone: Its antigen has not been determined. Nothing much larger sits one base from this clone, and base qualities are not available.

The immunoSEQ Assay, a bias-controlled multiplex PCR, was used to amplify TCRbeta CDR3 regions from genomic DNA. As for the original processing: The number of nucleated cells in each sample was estimated by amplification of reference gene primers within the assay. To quantify the absolute abundance of each unique TCRbeta CDR3 rearrangement, sequence reads were collapsed and filtered. For each sample, productive Simpson clonality was calculated as the square root of Simpson's diversity index across productive rearrangements. The source is immuneACCESS, and TCRdb retained only in-frame sequences with V and J called. Part of the clones is not carried over; for the studies checked, unresolved V genes explain less than half of this, and the remainder is unexplained. V and J calls and clone size are as listed in that table; D and trimming were resolved from the DNA. For this sample the table gives roughly 130,000 clones, of which roughly nine tenths were detected only once. 4% to 5% of the sample comes from the top ten.

What the research found in general, with its limitations: The quantity of clinical and demographic metadata differed by source and by participant and was supplied without curation.

The sequence is built from TRBV28 and TRBJ1-5, with the D gene uncertain. Sequenced input: peripheral blood. The TCR comes from a man aged 55-75 years with COVID-19, enrolled during active disease. The CDR3 protein is CASSLWSGSESNQPQHF. The nucleotides are TGTGCCAGCAGTTTATGGTCGGGTTCTGAGAGCAATCAGCCCCAGCATTTT.